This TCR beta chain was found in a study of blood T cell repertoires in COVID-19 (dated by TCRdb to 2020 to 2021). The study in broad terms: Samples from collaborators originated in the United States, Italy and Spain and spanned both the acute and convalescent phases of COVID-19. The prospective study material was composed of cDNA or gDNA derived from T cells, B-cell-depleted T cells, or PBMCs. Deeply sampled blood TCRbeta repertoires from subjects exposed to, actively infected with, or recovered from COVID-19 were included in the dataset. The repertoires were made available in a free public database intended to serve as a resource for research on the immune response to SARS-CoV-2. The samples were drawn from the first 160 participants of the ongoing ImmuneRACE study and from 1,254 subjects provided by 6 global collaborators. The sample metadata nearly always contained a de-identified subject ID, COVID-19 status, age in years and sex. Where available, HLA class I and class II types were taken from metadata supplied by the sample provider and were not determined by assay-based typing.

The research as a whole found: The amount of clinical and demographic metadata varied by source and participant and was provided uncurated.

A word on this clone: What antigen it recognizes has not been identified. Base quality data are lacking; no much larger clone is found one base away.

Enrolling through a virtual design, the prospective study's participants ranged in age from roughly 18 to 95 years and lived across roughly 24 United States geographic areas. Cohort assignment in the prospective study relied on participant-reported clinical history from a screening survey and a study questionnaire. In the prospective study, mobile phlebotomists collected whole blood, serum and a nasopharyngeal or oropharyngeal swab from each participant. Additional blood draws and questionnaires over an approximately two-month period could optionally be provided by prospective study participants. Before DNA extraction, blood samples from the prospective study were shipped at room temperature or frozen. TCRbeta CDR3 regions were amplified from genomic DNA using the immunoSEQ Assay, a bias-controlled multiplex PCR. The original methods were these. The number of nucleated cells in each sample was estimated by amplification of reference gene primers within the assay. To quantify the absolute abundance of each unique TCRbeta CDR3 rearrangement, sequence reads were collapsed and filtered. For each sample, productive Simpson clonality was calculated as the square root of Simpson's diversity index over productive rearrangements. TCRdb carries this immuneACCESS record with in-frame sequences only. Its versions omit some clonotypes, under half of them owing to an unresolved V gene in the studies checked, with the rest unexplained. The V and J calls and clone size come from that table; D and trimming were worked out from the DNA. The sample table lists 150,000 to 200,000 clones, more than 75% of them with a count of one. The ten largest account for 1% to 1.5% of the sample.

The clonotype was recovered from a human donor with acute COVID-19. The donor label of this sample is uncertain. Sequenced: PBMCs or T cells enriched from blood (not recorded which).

At the DNA level, the sequence is TGTGCCAGCAGTTTCCGCCCGGGGGATGAGCAGTTCTTC. Its protein product is CASSFRPGDEQFF. The rearrangement combines TRBV12-3 or TRBV12-4 with TRBJ2-1; D gene: possibly TRBD2, on 6 matching bases. The junction carries 11 bases between V and J, which are trimmed by 3 bases and 8 bases respectively. The CDR3 starts with the cysteine, ends with the phenylalanine, and has 13 residues. Only CDR3 DNA remains: 39 bases, in frame from the first base.